This T cell receptor beta chain was identified during a study of T cell responses to AZD1222 COVID-19 vaccine. CDR3 length: 13 amino acids. V lost 1 base to trimming and J lost 4 bases, with 8 bases between them. CDR1 and CDR2 (germline): SGHTA, FQGNSA. Only in-frame clones appear in the TCRdb table, and some are missing; sequencing was by immunoSEQ multiplex PCR. This repertoire shows 110,000 or so clones, about 89% found once; its top ten account for 4.5%. This rearrangement joins TRBV7-2 to TRBJ2-7; D might be TRBD1 (5 bases). This clonotype was obtained from an adult in good health. The sequenced sample was peripheral blood, obtained on day 0 of AZD1222 vaccination. CDR3 in amino acids: CASSLGREYEQYF. DNA for the CDR3: TGTGCCAGCAGCTTAGGCAGGGAATACGAGCAGTACTTC.